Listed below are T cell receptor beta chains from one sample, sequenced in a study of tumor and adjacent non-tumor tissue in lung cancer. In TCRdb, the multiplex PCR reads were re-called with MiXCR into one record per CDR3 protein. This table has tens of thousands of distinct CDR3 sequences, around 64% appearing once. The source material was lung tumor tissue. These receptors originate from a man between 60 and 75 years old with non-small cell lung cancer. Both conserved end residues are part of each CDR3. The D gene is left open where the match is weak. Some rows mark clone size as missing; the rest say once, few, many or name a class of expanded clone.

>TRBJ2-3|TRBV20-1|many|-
CSAISGPTDTQYF
TGCAGTGCCATAAGCGGGCCCACAGATACGCAGTATTTT
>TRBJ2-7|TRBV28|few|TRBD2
CASSLGTSGIYEQYF
TGTGCCAGCAGCCTCGGTACTAGCGGGATCTACGAGCAGTACTTC
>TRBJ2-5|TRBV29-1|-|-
CSVETEGLGETQYF
TGCAGCGTTGAAACAGAGGGTTTGGGGGAGACCCAGTACTTC
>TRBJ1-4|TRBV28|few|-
CASSATGTSNEKLFF
TGTGCCAGCAGTGCTACCGGGACCTCTAATGAAAAACTGTTTTTT
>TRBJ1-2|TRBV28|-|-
CVSGGGVDYGYTF
TGTGTCAGCGGGGGGGGCGTCGACTATGGCTACACCTTC
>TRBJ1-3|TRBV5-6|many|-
CASSLRGLSGNTIYF
TGTGCCAGCAGCTTGAGGGGTCTCTCTGGAAACACCATATATTTT
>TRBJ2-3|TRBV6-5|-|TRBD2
CTISLKGLAVSTDTQYF
TGTACCATCAGTCTCAAGGGACTAGCGGTGAGCACAGATACGCAGTATTTT
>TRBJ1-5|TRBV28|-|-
CAGSREQQNQPQHF
TGTGCCGGCAGTCGAGAACAGCAGAATCAGCCCCAGCATTTT
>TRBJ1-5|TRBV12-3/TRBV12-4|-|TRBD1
CAGRDSDRPQHF
TGTGCCGGCCGGGACAGTGATCGGCCCCAGCATTTT
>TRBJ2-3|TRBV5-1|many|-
CASSLGYLTDTQYF
TGCGCCAGCAGCTTGGGCTACCTCACAGATACGCAGTATTTT
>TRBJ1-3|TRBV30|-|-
CAWSTGKTGNTIYF
TGTGCCTGGAGTACAGGGAAAACTGGAAACACCATATATTTT
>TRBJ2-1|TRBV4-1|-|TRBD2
CASSQLKTSGSRNEQFF
TGCGCCAGCAGCCAACTTAAGACTAGCGGGAGCCGGAATGAGCAGTTCTTC
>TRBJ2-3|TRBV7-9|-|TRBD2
CASSPSGSTDAQYF
TGTGCCAGCAGCCCTAGCGGGAGCACAGATGCGCAGTATTTT
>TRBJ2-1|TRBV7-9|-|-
CASSLGRMGNPEGQFF
TGTGCCAGCAGCTTAGGTCGGATGGGTAACCCTGAGGGACAGTTCTTC
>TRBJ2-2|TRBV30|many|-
CASGGGTGELFF
TGTGCCTCCGGGGGCGGCACCGGGGAGCTGTTTTTT
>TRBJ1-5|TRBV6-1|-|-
CTSRRGQETNQPQHF
TGTACCAGCAGGAGAGGTCAGGAGACCAATCAGCCCCAGCATTTT
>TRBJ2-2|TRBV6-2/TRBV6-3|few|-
CASSSSDGQDTGELFF
TGTGCCAGCAGTTCCTCAGACGGCCAAGACACCGGGGAGCTGTTTTTT
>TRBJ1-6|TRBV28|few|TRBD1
CGSSPGQGNSPLHF
TGTGGCAGCAGTCCGGGACAGGGAAATTCACCCCTCCACTTT
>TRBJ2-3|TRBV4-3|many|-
CASSQRGDTQYF
TGCGCCAGCAGCCAGAGGGGGGATACGCAGTATTTT
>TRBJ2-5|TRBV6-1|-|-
CASNEEWGETQYF
TGTGCCAGCAATGAAGAATGGGGAGAGACCCAGTACTTC
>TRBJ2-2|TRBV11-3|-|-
CASSLSYTGELFF
TGTGCCAGCAGCTTATCATACACCGGGGAGCTGTTTTTT
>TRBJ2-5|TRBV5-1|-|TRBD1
CVSSLAGTGVETQYF
TGCGTCAGCAGCTTGGCCGGGACAGGAGTGGAGACCCAGTACTTC